These T cell receptor beta chains were read from a single sample in a study of CD8 T cells in Susac syndrome. TCRdb reprocessed the immunoSEQ multiplex PCR reads with MiXCR, giving one entry per CDR3 protein. The sample lists 200,000 to 250,000 distinct CDR3 sequences; roughly 94% were seen once. Specimen: CD4+ T cells from PBMCs. The receptors come from a human donor with multiple sclerosis. Both conserved end residues are part of each CDR3.

J gene,V gene,CDR3 length,CDR3 protein
TRBJ2-3,TRBV20-1,14,CSARDFLRTDTQYF
TRBJ2-3,TRBV6-5,16,CASSYDASGGAKAQYF
TRBJ2-1,TRBV30,14,CAWSVLVGEGEQFF
TRBJ2-5,TRBV7-8,15,CASSTLAGVAETQYF
TRBJ1-2,TRBV11-2,14,CASSPLGTVYGYTF
TRBJ2-1,TRBV20-1,16,CSASEPIAGGNNEQFF
TRBJ1-1,TRBV29-1,14,CSVELGQGVAEAFF
TRBJ1-1,TRBV13,15,CASSPDILLNTEAFF
TRBJ1-5,TRBV20-1,12,CSAPVGNQPQHF
TRBJ2-3,TRBV30,14,CAWSSSGSTDTQYF
TRBJ2-1,TRBV29-1,14,CSVRPRLANNEQFF
TRBJ1-5,TRBV27,15,CASSLDGRINQPQHF
TRBJ2-1,TRBV7-3,16,CASSLSTSGGGNEQFF
TRBJ2-3,TRBV20-1,18,CSAFSRTSGGALPDTQYF
TRBJ2-1,TRBV9,16,CASSLLGGGAYNEQFF
TRBJ2-1,TRBV11-1,17,CASSARVRTASYNEQFF
TRBJ2-2,TRBV3-1,16,CASSQTLGQNTGELFF
TRBJ1-6,TRBV15,13,CATRQGPNSPLHF